This T cell receptor (beta chain) emerged from a study of CXCR3-negative and CXCR3-positive naive CD8 T cells. Study-wide background: The libraries yielded roughly 130 million TRB reads, about 1.5 +/- 0.3 million each. The study, taken as a whole, reports: Hydrophobicity was higher for TRB CDR3s found in CXCR3-positive naive cells than in CXCR3-negative naive cells. Naive CXCR3-negative cells resembled naive CXCR3-positive cells in TRBV-TRBJ usage; memory cells differed.

As for this clonotype: Antigen specificity is unknown.

The TRB cDNA libraries were prepared by 5' RACE with UMI labels. TCRdb reprocessed the 5' RACE reads, with one entry per CDR3 protein and no DNA. The table lists about 130,000 distinct CDR3 sequences. Subsets of CD8+ T cells were each sorted in triplicate at some 300,000 cells apiece. Per the germline V gene, CDR1 is LGHNA and CDR2 is YSLEER. The CDR3 runs 14 residues. The chain couples TRBV4-3 to TRBJ2-7; TCRdb reports TRBD2, a call that lacks DNA to check it against. Input material: naive CXCR3- CD8+ T cells from blood. Regarding subset: CD45RO-CCR7+CD27+CD95- naive CD8+ T cells lacking CXCR3 (TNR3-). This TCR derives from a human donor in good health. Some clones in this sample may be carry-over from other donors' samples. The CDR3: CASSHAAASNEQYF.